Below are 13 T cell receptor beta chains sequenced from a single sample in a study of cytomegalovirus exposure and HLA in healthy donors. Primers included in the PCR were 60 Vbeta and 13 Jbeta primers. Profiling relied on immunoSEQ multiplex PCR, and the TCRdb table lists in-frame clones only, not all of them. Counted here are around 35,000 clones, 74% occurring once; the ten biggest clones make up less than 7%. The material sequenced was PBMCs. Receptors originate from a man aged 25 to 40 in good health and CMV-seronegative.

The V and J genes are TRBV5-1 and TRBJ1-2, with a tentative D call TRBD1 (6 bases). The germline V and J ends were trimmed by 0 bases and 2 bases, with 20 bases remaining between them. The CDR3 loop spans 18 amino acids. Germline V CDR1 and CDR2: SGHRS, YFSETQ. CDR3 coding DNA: TGCGCCAGCAGCTTGGCCCCATGGGGGGGGCAGGGGAACTATGGCTACACCTTC. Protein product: CASSLAPWGGQGNYGYTF.

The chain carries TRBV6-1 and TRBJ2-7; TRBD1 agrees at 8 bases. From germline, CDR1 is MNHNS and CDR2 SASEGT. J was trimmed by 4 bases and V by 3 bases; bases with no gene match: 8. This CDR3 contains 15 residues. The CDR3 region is CASSDRTGIVYEQYF. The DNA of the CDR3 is TGTGCCAGCAGTGACAGGACAGGGATAGTTTACGAGCAGTACTTC.

As DNA, the CDR3 is TGTGCCAGCAGCTTAAGGGGCCCGGGACAGTACAATGAGCAGTTCTTC. It yields the protein CASSLRGPGQYNEQFF. The chain uses TRBV7-9 and TRBJ2-1; 7 bases are a match to TRBD1. The germline V gene has CDR1 SEHNR and CDR2 FQNEAQ (reference sequence). The CDR3 covers 16 residues. V shed 2 bases, J shed 4 bases, and the junction held 8 bases outside the gene matches.

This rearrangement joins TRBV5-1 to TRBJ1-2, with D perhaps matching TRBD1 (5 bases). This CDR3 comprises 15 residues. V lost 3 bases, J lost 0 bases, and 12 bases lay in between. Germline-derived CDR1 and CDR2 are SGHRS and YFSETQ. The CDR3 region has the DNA TGCGCCAGCAGCTGGGGGGACGGATCTAACTATGGCTACACCTTC. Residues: CASSWGDGSNYGYTF.

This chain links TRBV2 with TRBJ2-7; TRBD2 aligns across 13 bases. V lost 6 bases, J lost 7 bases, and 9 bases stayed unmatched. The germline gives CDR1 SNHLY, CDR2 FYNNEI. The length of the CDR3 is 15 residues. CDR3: CASRFGLAGAGEQYF. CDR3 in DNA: TGTGCCAGCAGGTTTGGACTAGCGGGGGCAGGAGAGCAGTACTTC.

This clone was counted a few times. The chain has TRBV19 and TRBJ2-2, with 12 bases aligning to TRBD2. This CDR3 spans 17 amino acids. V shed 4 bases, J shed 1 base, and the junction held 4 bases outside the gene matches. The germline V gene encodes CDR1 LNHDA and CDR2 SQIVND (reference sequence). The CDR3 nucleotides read TGTGCCAGTAGTACCCAGGGACTAGCGGGGAACACCGGGGAGCTGTTTTTT. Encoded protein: CASSTQGLAGNTGELFF.

The CDR3 region is CASSKAGSYEQYF. CDR3 coding DNA: TGTGCCAGTAGTAAAGCGGGCTCCTACGAGCAGTACTTC. The J gene is TRBJ2-7, the V gene TRBV19; TRBD2 is a possible D gene (6 bases). Germline CDR1 and CDR2: LNHDA and SQIVND (reference sequence). Trimming shortened V by 4 bases and J by 0 bases, and 7 bases separated the two germline ends. The CDR3 is 13 amino acids.

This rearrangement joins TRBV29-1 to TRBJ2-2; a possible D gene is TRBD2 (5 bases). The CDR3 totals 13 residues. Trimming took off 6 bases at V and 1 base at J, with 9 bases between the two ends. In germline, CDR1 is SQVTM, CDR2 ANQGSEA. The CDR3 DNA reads TGCAGCGTCTCCGGGGAGAACACCGGGGAGCTGTTTTTT. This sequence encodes CSVSGENTGELFF.

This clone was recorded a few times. The CDR3 nucleotides are TGTGCCAGTAGTAGCTCGGAGTATAATTCACCCCTCCACTTT. Translated: CASSSSEYNSPLHF. The rearrangement uses TRBV19 and TRBJ1-6; D unresolved. The CDR3 runs 14 residues. In germline, CDR1 is LNHDA, CDR2 SQIVND (reference sequence). The V and J ends lost 4 bases and 4 bases respectively, with 8 bases between them.

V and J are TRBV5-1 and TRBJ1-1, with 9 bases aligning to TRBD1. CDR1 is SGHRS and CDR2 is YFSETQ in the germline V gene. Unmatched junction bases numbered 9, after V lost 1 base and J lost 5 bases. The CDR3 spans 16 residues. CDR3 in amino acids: CASSLLGQGDLTEAFF. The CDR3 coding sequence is TGCGCCAGCAGCTTGTTGGGACAGGGTGATTTGACTGAAGCTTTCTTT.

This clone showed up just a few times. CDR3 nucleotide sequence: TGTGCCAGCAGTCAACTAGAGACCCAGTACTTC. Protein product: CASSQLETQYF. This chain joins TRBV6-5 and TRBJ2-5, with no clear D. Germline CDR1 reads MNHEY; CDR2 reads SVGAGI. Trimming stripped 5 bases from V and 4 bases from J, with 5 bases between. CDR3 size: 11 residues.

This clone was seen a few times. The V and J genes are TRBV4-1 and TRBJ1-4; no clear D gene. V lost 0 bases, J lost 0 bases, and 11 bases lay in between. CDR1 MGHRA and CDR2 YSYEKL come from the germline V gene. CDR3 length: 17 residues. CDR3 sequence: CASSQDRRPSTNEKLFF. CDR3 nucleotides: TGCGCCAGCAGCCAAGATAGGAGGCCTTCAACTAATGAAAAACTGTTTTTT.

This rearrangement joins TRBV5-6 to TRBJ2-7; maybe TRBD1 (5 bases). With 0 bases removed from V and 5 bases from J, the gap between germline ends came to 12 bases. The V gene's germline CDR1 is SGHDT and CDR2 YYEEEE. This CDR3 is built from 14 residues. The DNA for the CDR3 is TGTGCCAGCAGCTTGGAAGGGGTCGACAACGAGCAGTACTTC. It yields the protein CASSLEGVDNEQYF.